These T cell receptor beta chains were read from a single sample in a study of CD8 T cells in Susac syndrome. TCRdb reanalysed the immunoSEQ multiplex PCR reads using MiXCR and keeps one entry per CDR3 protein. The sample carries approximately 160,000 distinct CDR3 sequences, 90% to 97% recorded once. The sequenced sample consisted of CD4+ T cells from PBMCs. The receptors shown here come from a human donor with Susac syndrome. Each CDR3 is given with its conserved first and last residue. Fields, in order: V gene, J gene, clone size, D gene, CDR3 protein, CDR3 DNA. A D gene is named only where the DNA matches it firmly. Size is stated for part of the rows, as once, few or many counts, or as a class when the clone is expanded.

>TRBV3-1|TRBJ1-4|NA|NA
CASSQESEKLFF
TGTGCCAGCAGCCAAGAATCTGAAAAACTGTTTTTT
>TRBV7-8|TRBJ2-7|NA|TRBD2
CASSSQTAGLRYEQYF
TGTGCCAGCAGCTCACAAACCGCGGGACTAAGATACGAGCAGTACTTC
>TRBV28|TRBJ2-7|few|NA
CASSLVGYEQYF
TGTGCCAGCAGTTTAGTGGGATACGAGCAGTACTTC
>TRBV6-2/TRBV6-3|TRBJ1-2|NA|NA
CASRPRQRALYNYGYTF
TGTGCCAGCAGGCCAAGACAGCGCGCCCTTTATAACTATGGCTACACCTTC
>TRBV28|TRBJ2-7|NA|TRBD2
CASSLGGLAGGAYGYF
TGTGCCAGCAGCCTTGGGGGACTAGCGGGAGGGGCCTATGGTTACTTC
>TRBV6-2/TRBV6-3|TRBJ2-5|NA|NA
CASKSSDETQYF
TGTGCCAGTAAGTCGTCCGACGAGACCCAGTACTTC
>TRBV7-9|TRBJ2-7|NA|NA
CASSFLRTGGEQYF
TGTGCCAGCAGCTTCTTACGGACCGGGGGCGAGCAGTACTTC
>TRBV28|TRBJ2-7|NA|NA
CASSSVYEQYF
TGTGCCAGCAGTTCTGTTTACGAGCAGTACTTC
>TRBV5-4|TRBJ1-1|NA|TRBD1
CASSLVDRDNTEAFF
TGTGCCAGCAGCTTGGTAGACAGGGACAACACTGAAGCTTTCTTT
>TRBV3-1|TRBJ2-3|NA|NA
CASSMSRSDTQYF
TGTGCCAGCAGCATGTCTCGGTCAGATACGCAGTATTTT
>TRBV9|TRBJ1-2|NA|NA
CASSPSDVNYGYTF
TGTGCCAGCAGCCCTTCCGACGTTAACTATGGCTACACCTTC
>TRBV29-1|TRBJ1-4|NA|NA
CSVDANEKLFF
TGCAGCGTCGACGCAAATGAAAAACTGTTTTTT
>TRBV28|TRBJ1-4|NA|TRBD1
CASTARGQFGGNEKLFF
TGTGCCAGCACCGCCCGGGGACAGTTTGGGGGTAATGAAAAACTGTTTTTT
>TRBV3-1|TRBJ2-7|NA|NA
CASSQVGNEQYF
TGTGCCAGCAGCCAAGTGGGGAACGAGCAGTACTTC
>TRBV13|TRBJ1-6|once|TRBD1
CASSYDRVNSPLHF
TGTGCCAGCAGCTACGACAGGGTGAATTCACCCCTCCACTTT
>TRBV28|TRBJ2-7|NA|NA
CASSSPQGPSSYEQYF
TGTGCCAGCTCTTCCCCGCAGGGGCCGAGCTCCTACGAGCAGTACTTC
>TRBV29-1|TRBJ1-2|NA|NA
CSATFRDGFYGYTF
TGCAGCGCCACATTCCGGGACGGATTCTATGGCTACACCTTC
>TRBV7-2|TRBJ2-4|NA|NA
CASSPRSGPKNIQYF
TGTGCCAGCAGCCCTCGGTCCGGGCCCAAAAACATTCAGTACTTC
>TRBV9|TRBJ2-3|NA|TRBD2
CASRPPRGALTTDTQYF
TGTGCCAGCAGACCCCCGCGGGGGGCCCTTACCACAGATACGCAGTATTTT
>TRBV11-2|TRBJ2-1|NA|NA
CASSLDPRPNEQFF
TGTGCCAGCAGCTTAGATCCTAGGCCGAATGAGCAGTTCTTC
>TRBV28|TRBJ1-5|once|NA
CASHLGGRPQHF
TGTGCCAGCCACCTGGGAGGACGGCCCCAGCATTTT
>TRBV3-1|TRBJ2-7|few|NA
CASSQDTSSYEQYF
TGTGCCAGCAGCCAAGATACCTCCTCCTACGAGCAGTACTTC
>TRBV19|TRBJ1-5|NA|TRBD1
CASRSRDREAQHF
TGTGCCAGTAGATCCCGGGACAGGGAGGCCCAGCATTTT